Following are 11 T cell receptor beta chains from one sample sequenced in a study of regulatory T cells in long-lasting Graves disease. Time point described: newly diagnosed GD, antithyroid drugs for less than 3 months. The TCR library used RNA extracted from PBMCs. Libraries of TCR beta came from iRepertoire HTBI primers plus Arm-PCR of CDR3 regions. One entry per CDR3 protein results from TCRdb running MiXCR on the multiplex PCR reads. This sample has fewer than 350,000 distinct CDR3 sequences, with 15% to 20% found just once. The specimen comprised peripheral blood mononuclear cells (PBMCs), sampled at new diagnosis, from a patient treated with antithyroid drugs. The receptors stem from a female donor with Graves disease.

Concerning this clonotype: A read error may account for a junction end that differs from germline. V gene TRBV10-1 combines with J gene TRBJ2-7, with D tentatively TRBD1 (5 bases). This CDR3 comprises 13 residues. CDR1 is WNHNN, CDR2 SYGVQD, per germline (reference sequence). The CDR3 DNA is TGCGCCAGCAGTGGAGGTAGGGGCTACGAGCAGTGCTTC. It yields the protein CASSGGRGYEQCF.

This clonotype showed up many times. This rearrangement joins TRBV27 to TRBJ2-3; D not resolved. The CDR3 has 12 amino acids. Germline lookup yields CDR1 MNHEY and CDR2 SMNVEV (reference sequence). V was cut by 7 bases and J by 1 base, with 6 bases left in between. CDR3 sequence: CASTAGTDTQYF. The CDR3 DNA follows: TGTGCCAGCACGGCGGGCACAGATACGCAGTATTTT.

Concerning this clonotype itself: A much larger clone lies a single base off, so this may be a read error. V gene TRBV18 combines with J gene TRBJ2-4; 7 nucleotides agree with TRBD1. The V gene's germline CDR1 is KGHSH and CDR2 LQKENI. The CDR3 is 16 amino acids. The CDR3 reads CASSLATGVAKSIQYF. CDR3 nucleotide sequence: TGTGCCAGCTCACTAGCCACAGGGGTAGCCAAAAGCATTCAGTACTTC.

The CDR3 protein is CASSLRLLTDTQYF. The CDR3 DNA reads TGTGCCAGCAGCTTACGGCTACTCACAGATACGCAGTATTTT. The chain links TRBV7-3 to TRBJ2-3; no definite D call. The CDR3 runs to 14 residues. The germline CDR1 and CDR2 sequences are SGHTA and FQGTGA. V was cut by 2 bases and J by 2 bases, with 8 bases left in between.

Points on this clonotype: A much larger clone differs by one base, so this may be a read error. This chain uses TRBV6-5 with TRBJ2-1; 8 positions agree with TRBD1. Losses at the gene ends were 0 bases for V and 6 bases for J; bases not matched to a gene: 13. Looked up from germline, CDR1 is MNHEY and CDR2 is SVGAGI. The CDR3 has 18 amino acids. As DNA, the CDR3 is TGTGCCAGCAGTTACTCGATGGACAGGGTTCAGGTTCTCAATGAGCAGTTCTTC. This encodes CASSYSMDRVQVLNEQFF.

The rearrangement uses TRBV7-9 and TRBJ1-5; D ambiguous. CDR1 SEHNR and CDR2 FQNEAQ come from the germline V gene (reference sequence). The CDR3 sequence is 13 residues long. The V end was cut by 9 bases, the J end by 0 bases, with 9 bases between. The CDR3 protein is CASQDYSNQPQHF. The CDR3 nucleotides are TGTGCCAGTCAGGATTATAGCAATCAGCCCCAGCATTTT.

Many counts were recorded for this clonotype. The chain combines TRBV6-5 with TRBJ2-7; 8 nucleotides agree with TRBD1. V gave up 2 bases and J gave up 2 bases; unmatched junction bases: 8. This CDR3 region has 16 residues. Germline V gene sequence: CDR1 MNHEY, CDR2 SVGAGI. In DNA form, the CDR3 reads TGTGCCAGCAGTTACGTCGGGACAGGTTTAACCTACGAGCAGTACTTC. It is translated as CASSYVGTGLTYEQYF.

This clonotype occurred many times. This chain links TRBV29-1 with TRBJ1-2, with D perhaps matching TRBD1 (5 bases). CDR3 length: 12 residues. CDR1 and CDR2 from the germline V gene are SQVTM and ANQGSEA. The V and J ends lost 2 bases and 8 bases respectively, with 12 bases between them. The CDR3 nucleotides read TGCAGCGTTGAATTGGCAGGGTGGGGCTACACCTTC. It translates to CSVELAGWGYTF.

This clonotype came up many times. The rearrangement links TRBV7-2 to TRBJ2-7, with 14 bases fitting TRBD2. V was clipped by 1 base and J by 12 bases; unmatched bases: 2. The CDR3 loop spans 13 amino acids. Germline V gene sequence: CDR1 SGHTA, CDR2 FQGNSA. For the CDR3, the DNA is TGTGCCAGCAGCTTAGGGACTAGCGGGAGGAGGTACTTC. Translation gives CASSLGTSGRRYF.

The gene calls are TRBV20-1 and TRBJ2-5; D remains ambiguous. The CDR3 runs 12 residues. The ends were cut back, 6 bases at V and 3 bases at J, with 11 bases in the middle. CDR1 is DFQATT, CDR2 SNEGSKA, per germline (reference sequence). The CDR3 loop is CSAHVQEETQYF. In nucleotides, the CDR3 is TGCAGTGCCCATGTACAAGAAGAGACCCAGTACTTC.

This chain connects TRBV19 to TRBJ2-7, with TRBD1 matching over 11 bases. This CDR3 has 14 amino acids. The J segment lost 0 bases and the V segment lost 8 bases, leaving 3 bases of the junction unmatched. CDR1 and CDR2 from the germline V gene are LNHDA and SQIVND (reference sequence). The DNA of the CDR3 is TGTGCCAGTGGGGACAGGGGGACCTCCTACGAGCAGTACTTC. Amino acid sequence: CASGDRGTSYEQYF.